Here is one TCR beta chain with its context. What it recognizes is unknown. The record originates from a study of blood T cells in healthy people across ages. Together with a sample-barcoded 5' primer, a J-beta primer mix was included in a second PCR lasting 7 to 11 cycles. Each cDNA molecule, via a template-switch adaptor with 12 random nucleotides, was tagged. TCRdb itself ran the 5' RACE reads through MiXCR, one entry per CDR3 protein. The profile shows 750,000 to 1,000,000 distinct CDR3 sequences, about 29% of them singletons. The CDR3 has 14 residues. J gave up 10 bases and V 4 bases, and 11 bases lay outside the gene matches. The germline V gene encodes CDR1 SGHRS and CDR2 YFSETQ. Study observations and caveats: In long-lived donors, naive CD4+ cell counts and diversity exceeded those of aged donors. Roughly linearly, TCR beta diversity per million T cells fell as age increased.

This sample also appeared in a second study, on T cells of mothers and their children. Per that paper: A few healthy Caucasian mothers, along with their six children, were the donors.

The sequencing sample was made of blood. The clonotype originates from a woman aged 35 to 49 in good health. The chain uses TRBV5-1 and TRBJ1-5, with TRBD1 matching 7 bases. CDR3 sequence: CASSLGHRGEPQHF. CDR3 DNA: TGCGCCAGCAGCCTTGGGCACAGGGGAGAACCCCAGCATTTT.